This passage covers 28 T cell receptor beta chains from one sample sequenced in a study of blood T cells in healthy people across ages (dated by TCRdb to about 2015). Libraries were prepared through 5' RACE. Sequencing instrument: Illumina HiSeq 2500. A second roughly 6 to 12 cycle PCR used a sample-barcoded 5' primer and a J-beta primer mix. TCRdb redid the processing of the public reads, applying fastp at Q25 and MiXCR, and retained in-frame beta chains. Every entry covers one CDR3 protein and lists the most common genes and DNA from its rows. The sample includes hundreds of thousands of distinct CDR3 sequences, with more than 20% observed a single time. In total, the top ten clones hold 9.4% of the sample. These same records also appear under a second study, on T cells of mothers and their children.

What was sequenced was blood. Every receptor here comes from a boy younger than 18 in good health.

This clonotype has just a few counts. The chain links TRBV7-6 to TRBJ1-2; D is undetermined. V was shortened by 1 base and J by 0 bases, with 9 bases between the two germline ends. The CDR3 totals 15 residues. The germline V gene has CDR1 SGHVS and CDR2 FNYEAQ. CDR3 in amino acids: CASSLDSGANYGYTF. The DNA of the CDR3 is TGTGCCAGCAGCTTAGACTCGGGAGCTAACTATGGCTACACCTTC.

This clonotype was observed a few times. This chain joins TRBV6-1 and TRBJ2-1, with a weak D call TRBD1 (6 bases). Trimming stripped 8 bases from V and 0 bases from J, with 26 bases between. Germline-derived CDR1 and CDR2 are MNHNS and SASEGT. CDR3 length: 19 amino acids. The CDR3 loop reads CASGRSRGSPISSYNEQFF. DNA for the CDR3: TGTGCCAGCGGGCGCAGTAGGGGGAGCCCTATCAGCTCCTACAATGAGCAGTTCTTC.

Points on this clonotype: A junction end diverges from the germline sequence, so it may reflect a read error. J is TRBJ2-4 and V is TRBV28; the D is unclear. The CDR3 spans 15 residues. The germline CDR1 and CDR2 sequences are MDHEN and SYDVKM. This chain's CDR3 is CASSSTGSAKNIQCF. CDR3 sequence (DNA): TGTGCCAGCAGTTCCACCGGTTCGGCCAAAAACATTCAGTGCTTC. Together with reference TRBV28 and TRBJ2-4, the CDR3 gives the full variable domain: DVKVTQSSRYLVKRTGEKVFLECVQDMDHENMFWYRQDPGLGLRLIYFSYDVKMKEKGDIPEGYSVSREKKERFSLILESASTNQTSMYLCASSSTGSAKNIQCFGAGTRLSVL.

The chain links TRBV6-5 to TRBJ2-7; the D is unclear. Germline V CDR1 and CDR2: MNHEY, SVGAGI. Trimming cost V 6 bases and J 3 bases, with 12 bases left between them. The CDR3 runs 13 residues. CDR3 in amino acids: CASRNGFDYEQYF. In nucleotides, the CDR3 is TGTGCCAGCAGGAACGGGTTCGACTACGAGCAGTACTTC.

This clonotype was counted once. V gene TRBV20-1 combines with J gene TRBJ1-2; no clear D gene. The germline CDR1 and CDR2 sequences are DFQATT and SNEGSKA (reference sequence). The V end lost 0 bases, the J end lost 2 bases, and 13 bases lay between the germline ends. There are 15 residues in the CDR3. In DNA form, the CDR3 reads TGCAGTGCTAGAGATGGAAGGGATCCCAACTATGGCTACACCTTC. Its translation: CSARDGRDPNYGYTF.

The chain carries TRBV5-1 and TRBJ2-3, with D possibly TRBD1 on 5 matching bases. CDR1 and CDR2 (germline): SGHRS, YFSETQ. The CDR3 extends over 14 amino acids. V lost 1 base, J lost 6 bases, and 12 bases lay in between. DNA for the CDR3: TGCGCCAGCAGCTTGATGGCAGGGTCGGATACGCAGTATTTT. Encoded protein: CASSLMAGSDTQYF.

This clonotype was picked up a small number of times. The chain combines TRBV29-1 with TRBJ2-1; 7 nucleotides align to TRBD2. Per germline, CDR1 SQVTM and CDR2 ANQGSEA. Trimming cost V 4 bases and J 8 bases; bases outside gene matches: 8. The length of the CDR3 is 13 residues. For the CDR3, the DNA is TGCAGCGTTGTAGGCGGGAGTAATTATGAGCAGTTCTTC. Protein sequence: CSVVGGSNYEQFF.

This clonotype has a handful of counts. The genes are TRBV5-1 and TRBJ2-1; possibly TRBD1 for D (7 bases). Trimming left V 10 bases short and J 6 bases short, with 17 bases between. From germline, CDR1 is SGHRS and CDR2 YFSETQ. The CDR3 consists of 13 residues. CDR3 protein: CASFEQGGNEQFF. CDR3 bases: TGCGCCTCCTTTGAGCAGGGGGGCAATGAGCAGTTCTTC.

The rearrangement links TRBV7-6 to TRBJ2-5; D remains unclear. The CDR3 has 15 residues. V was shortened by 1 base and J by 1 base, with 10 bases between the two germline ends. Germline CDR1 reads SGHVS; CDR2 reads FNYEAQ. For the CDR3, the DNA is TGTGCCAGCAGCTTAGAAGGGTTTGTCCAAGAGACCCAGTACTTC. Translated: CASSLEGFVQETQYF.

The V and J genes are TRBV7-3 and TRBJ2-1; TRBD2 matches at 10 bases. The CDR3 runs 17 residues. Trimming cost V 2 bases and J 7 bases; bases outside gene matches: 11. Germline CDR1 and CDR2: SGHTA and FQGTGA. The CDR3 is CASSLYDLAGEGNEQFF. Written as DNA, the CDR3 is TGTGCCAGCAGCTTATATGATCTAGCGGGGGAGGGTAATGAGCAGTTCTTC.

The chain employs TRBV14 and TRBJ2-5; maybe TRBD1 (6 bases). The end of the DNA aligns better with TRBJ2-1, so the J call may be wrong. The CDR3 runs 15 residues. CDR1 is SGHDN, CDR2 FVKESK, per germline. The CDR3 sequence: CASSPDSATYNEQFF. Written as DNA, the CDR3 is TGTGCCAGCAGCCCGGACAGTGCAACCTACAATGAGCAGTTCTTC.

The chain couples TRBV5-1 to TRBJ2-5; unclear D gene. The better agreement between TRBJ2-7 and the DNA end casts doubt on the J call. Per germline, CDR1 SGHRS and CDR2 YFSETQ. This CDR3 comprises 14 residues. The CDR3 is CASSLFNSPYEQYF. CDR3 in DNA: TGCGCCAGCAGCTTGTTTAACAGCCCCTACGAGCAGTACTTC.

There are a few counts of this clonotype. The chain is built from TRBV20-1 and TRBJ2-1; D gene unclear. With 4 bases removed from V and 0 bases from J, the gap between germline ends came to 19 bases. The germline V gene encodes CDR1 DFQATT and CDR2 SNEGSKA (reference sequence). The CDR3 runs 17 residues. CDR3 protein: CSAIGVIGRGSYNEQFF. CDR3 sequence (DNA): TGCAGTGCTATCGGAGTAATCGGGCGAGGCTCCTACAATGAGCAGTTCTTC.

The genes are TRBV7-2 and TRBJ2-1; TRBD1 matches 8 bases. With V trimmed by 2 bases and J by 4 bases, 7 bases remained unmatched. CDR3 length: 16 amino acids. Germline V lookup: CDR1 SGHTA, CDR2 FQGNSA. CDR3 in amino acids: CASSLKGQGFYNEQFF. CDR3 bases: TGTGCCAGCAGCTTAAAAGGACAGGGTTTTTACAATGAGCAGTTCTTC. Together with reference TRBV7-2 and TRBJ2-1, the CDR3 gives the full variable domain: GAGVSQSPSNKVTEKGKDVELRCDPISGHTALYWYRQSLGQGLEFLIYFQGNSAPDKSGLPSDRFSAERTGGSVSTLTIQRTQQEDSAVYLCASSLKGQGFYNEQFFGPGTRLTVL.

This clonotype was observed a few times. The chain recombines TRBV7-9 with TRBJ1-1; D remains unclear. This CDR3 comprises 14 residues. V was pared by 4 bases and J by 0 bases, with 9 bases between. Germline assignment: CDR1 SEHNR and CDR2 FQNEAQ (reference sequence). DNA of the CDR3: TGTGCCAGCAGCTCCAAGGCCTTGAACACTGAAGCTTTCTTT. This sequence encodes CASSSKALNTEAFF.

This chain uses TRBV3-1 with TRBJ2-3, with D unresolved. The CDR3 length is 21 residues. The germline gives CDR1 LGHDT, CDR2 YNNKEL (reference sequence). V was trimmed by 2 bases and J by 2 bases, leaving 29 bases between them. The CDR3 protein is CASSQMEVPTPPTAYTDTQYF. The CDR3 DNA sequence: TGTGCCAGCAGCCAAATGGAAGTTCCCACCCCACCTACCGCTTACACAGATACGCAGTATTTT.

This chain links TRBV6-5 with TRBJ2-5; TRBD2 is a possible D gene (6 bases). The CDR3 extends over 13 amino acids. Looked up from germline, CDR1 is MNHEY and CDR2 is SVGAGI. Trimming removed 6 bases at V and 4 bases at J, with 12 bases between. CDR3 protein: CASRLGGGETQYF. The CDR3 DNA follows: TGTGCCAGCAGGCTTGGGGGAGGAGAGACCCAGTACTTC.

This sequence joins TRBV3-1 and TRBJ2-3, with D unresolved. Trimming left V 1 base short and J 2 bases short, with 13 bases between. This CDR3 spans 16 amino acids. Germline CDR1 and CDR2: LGHDT and YNNKEL (reference sequence). CDR3 amino acids: CASSQGLDDFTDTQYF. The CDR3 region has the DNA TGTGCCAGCAGCCAAGGGCTGGACGACTTCACAGATACGCAGTATTTT.

This clonotype has only a few counts. The rearrangement links TRBV6-2 or TRBV6-3 to TRBJ2-5; D remains unclear. V lost 7 bases and J lost 7, with 4 bases in between. Per the germline V gene, CDR1 is MNHEY and CDR2 is SVGEGT. There are 9 residues in the CDR3. The CDR3: CASTGTQYF. As DNA, the CDR3 is TGTGCCAGCACCGGGACCCAGTACTTC.

The table lists this clonotype with a count of one. The rearrangement joins TRBV10-3 to TRBJ2-1, with a weak D call TRBD1 (5 bases). CDR3 length: 12 residues. The germline CDR1 and CDR2 sequences are ENHRY and SYGVKD. The V gene lost 4 bases and the J gene lost 8 bases, with 9 bases spanning the gap. Here the CDR3 DNA reads TGTGCCATCAGTGGGGGCGCGGATGAGCAGTTCTTC. This translates into CAISGGADEQFF.

This clonotype was found a few times. The V call is TRBV12-3 or TRBV12-4, the J call TRBJ2-3, with no clear D. Trimming took 9 bases from V and 10 from J, leaving 20 bases between them. The CDR3 has 13 amino acids. Here the CDR3 DNA reads TGTGCCAGTGCTCCTTACGGCATGGCGGCGCAGTATTTT. The encoded protein is CASAPYGMAAQYF.

The genes are TRBV28 and TRBJ2-7; 9 nucleotides align to TRBD1. The CDR3 sequence is 13 residues long. CDR1 MDHEN and CDR2 SYDVKM come from the germline V gene. The V gene end was trimmed by 4 bases and the J gene end by 7 bases; junction bases not matched to a gene: 5. CDR3 nucleotide sequence: TGTGCCAGCAGTTCCCGGGACAGGGAGGAGCAGTACTTC. It codes for CASSSRDREEQYF.

In its sample, this clonotype was seen a few times. V is TRBV6-4 and J is TRBJ2-5; TRBD2 matches 10 bases. The last part of the DNA fits TRBJ2-7 better; the J call may be wrong. The CDR3 is made up of 15 amino acids. The germline gives CDR1 MRHNA, CDR2 SNTAGT. The CDR3 sequence: CASSDRASGSTEQYF. For the CDR3, the DNA is TGTGCCAGCAGTGATAGGGCTAGCGGGAGTACCGAGCAGTACTTC.

V is TRBV5-1 and J is TRBJ2-1; no reliable D call. The germline V gene has CDR1 SGHRS and CDR2 YFSETQ. With 0 bases removed from V and 0 bases from J, the gap between germline ends came to 7 bases. The CDR3 is 15 residues long. In nucleotides, the CDR3 is TGCGCCAGCAGCTTGGCTACTTACTCCTACAATGAGCAGTTCTTC. It yields the protein CASSLATYSYNEQFF. Based on the CDR3 plus reference TRBV5-1 and TRBJ2-1, the full variable domain is KAGVTQTPRYLIKTRGQQVTLSCSPISGHRSVSWYQQTPGQGLQFLFEYFSETQRNKGNFPGRFSGRQFSNSRSEMNVSTLELGDSALYLCASSLATYSYNEQFFGPGTRLTVL.

The J gene is TRBJ1-1, the V gene TRBV5-1; perhaps TRBD1 as D (5 bases). Per the germline V gene, CDR1 is SGHRS and CDR2 is YFSETQ. This CDR3 spans 16 amino acids. Trimming pared 0 bases from V and 1 base from J, leaving 13 bases between. The CDR3 loop is CASSLGEAGPNTEAFF. Written as DNA, the CDR3 is TGCGCCAGCAGCTTGGGCGAGGCAGGGCCGAACACTGAAGCTTTCTTT.

The chain recombines TRBV7-9 with TRBJ2-5; 7 bases align to TRBD2. Losses at the gene ends were 3 bases for V and 5 bases for J; bases not matched to a gene: 6. The CDR3 sequence is 14 residues long. Germline loops: CDR1 SEHNR, CDR2 FQNEAQ (reference sequence). This chain's CDR3 is CASSFAGEFETQYF. In nucleotides, the CDR3 is TGTGCCAGCAGCTTTGCGGGGGAGTTCGAGACCCAGTACTTC.

Concerning this clonotype: The junction does not match germline at one end; this may be a read error. The chain links TRBV25-1 to TRBJ1-3; D is unclear. There are 15 residues in the CDR3. The germline gives CDR1 MGHDK, CDR2 SYGVNS. For the CDR3, the DNA is TGTCCCAGCAGTGACACAGCCTTCTCTGGAAACACCATATATTTT. Encoded protein: CPSSDTAFSGNTIYF.

This chain links TRBV9 with TRBJ2-7, with D perhaps being TRBD1 or TRBD2 (5 bases each). Germline V gives CDR1 SGDLS, CDR2 YYNGEE. V lost 0 bases and J 2 bases, leaving 12 bases between the germline ends. The CDR3 totals 15 residues. CDR3 sequence reads: CASSVGWQGPYEQYF. CDR3 sequence (DNA): TGTGCCAGCAGCGTAGGCTGGCAGGGACCCTACGAGCAGTACTTC.